This TCR beta chain originates from a study of blood T cell repertoires in COVID-19. This clone was seen just once. Study processing details: Nucleated cell number was recorded as an estimate derived from reference gene primer amplification. Method: immunoSEQ multiplex PCR; TCRdb's copy keeps in-frame clones and lacks some. The V and J calls and clone size come from that table; D and trimming were worked out from the DNA. The data show approximately 270,000 clones, with approximately 85% seen just once and more than 9.5% held by the top ten. Trimming removed 7 bases from V and 2 bases from J, with 13 bases in between. This CDR3 has 14 residues. Germline lookup yields CDR1 SGHAT and CDR2 FQNNGV.

What was sequenced was peripheral blood. The receptor was derived from a woman aged 70 to 79 with acute or convalescent COVID-19. The chain recombines TRBV11-2 with TRBJ2-3; D is possibly TRBD2 (6 bases). The CDR3 DNA sequence: TGTGCCAGCACTAGGGGACTTTTCACAGATACGCAGTATTTT. Translation gives CASTRGLFTDTQYF. The variable domain in full, with the rest retrieved from reference TRBV11-2 and TRBJ2-3, is EAGVAQSPRYKIIEKRQSVAFWCNPISGHATLYWYQQILGQGPKLLIQFQNNGVVDDSQLPKDRFSAERLKGVDSTLKIQPAKLEDSAVYLCASTRGLFTDTQYFGPGTRLTVL.